This T cell receptor beta chain stems from a study of neoadjuvant anti-PD-1 for oral cavity cancer. Regarding the study as a whole: Post-nivolumab, blood T cell clonality was significantly elevated in non-responders.

The CDR3 sequence is 12 residues long. V lost 5 bases and J lost 7, with 14 bases in between. The V gene's germline CDR1 is GTSNPN and CDR2 SVGIG (reference sequence). Assay used: immunoSEQ multiplex PCR; TCRdb lists only in-frame clones, some missing. The profile shows about 13,000 clones, around 70% of them singletons. Comments on this clone: The antigen remains undetermined.

Time point noted: after neoadjuvant nivolumab, at surgical resection. These oral cavity squamous cell carcinomas were HPV-negative and locally advanced. Analysis of PBMCs was direct, with no culture step. The rearrangement uses TRBV30 and TRBJ1-1; a weak D match, TRBD1 (6 bases). This TCR derives from a person aged 35-80 years with oral cavity squamous cell carcinoma. The source material was PBMCs, sampled after nivolumab (anti-PD-1) treatment. This CDR3 is CAWGTGNGEAFF. The DNA of the CDR3 is TGTGCCTGGGGAACAGGGAATGGTGAAGCTTTCTTT.